The 18 T cell receptor beta chains below all came from one sample that was sequenced in a study of cytomegalovirus exposure and HLA in healthy donors. The primer mix had 60 Vbeta and 13 Jbeta primers. The method was immunoSEQ multiplex PCR; TCRdb's version includes in-frame clones alone and lacks a portion of them. This table lists approximately 80,000 clones. Specimen: PBMCs. These receptors were taken from a young woman in good health and CMV-seronegative.

The chain couples TRBV6-5 to TRBJ1-1, with D maybe TRBD1 (5 bases). This CDR3 is built from 15 residues. The V end lost 6 bases, the J end lost 0 bases, and 14 bases lay between the germline ends. Germline V lookup: CDR1 MNHEY, CDR2 SVGAGI. CDR3 amino acids: CASRSGGTMNTEAFF. For the CDR3, the DNA is TGTGCCAGCAGAAGCGGGGGTACTATGAACACTGAAGCTTTCTTT.

The chain couples TRBV5-6 to TRBJ2-1; 7 nucleotides match TRBD2. Germline V lookup: CDR1 SGHDT, CDR2 YYEEEE. CDR3 length equals 13 residues. The V and J ends lost 3 bases and 6 bases, in that order; junction bases with no gene match: 3. The CDR3 loop reads CASSWTSGNEQFF. The CDR3 bases are TGTGCCAGCAGCTGGACTAGTGGCAATGAGCAGTTCTTC.

The rearrangement uses TRBV7-2 and TRBJ1-1; D call uncertain. The ends were cut back, 1 base at V and 1 base at J, with 7 bases in the middle. Germline V gives CDR1 SGHTA, CDR2 FQGNSA. The CDR3 length is 14 residues. The DNA of the CDR3 is TGTGCCAGCAGCTTAGGCGCGGGGAACACTGAAGCTTTCTTT. Translated, it gives CASSLGAGNTEAFF. Full variable domain (remainder filled in from reference TRBV7-2 and TRBJ1-1): GAGVSQSPSNKVTEKGKDVELRCDPISGHTALYWYRQSLGQGLEFLIYFQGNSAPDKSGLPSDRFSAERTGGSVSTLTIQRTQQEDSAVYLCASSLGAGNTEAFFGQGTRLTVV.

V and J are TRBV4-2 and TRBJ1-3; TRBD1 aligns across 7 bases. Per the germline V gene, CDR1 is LGHNA and CDR2 is YNFKEQ. CDR3 length: 16 amino acids. J lost 0 bases, V lost 5 bases, and 7 bases had no gene match. CDR3 sequence: CASSSRTGLSGNTIYF. DNA of the CDR3: TGTGCCAGCAGCTCACGGACAGGCCTCTCTGGAAACACCATATATTTT.

The V gene is TRBV11-1, the J gene TRBJ1-1; a possible D gene is TRBD1 (5 bases). Germline V gene lookup returns CDR1 SGHAT and CDR2 FQDESV (reference sequence). The CDR3 has 15 residues. V was clipped by 1 base and J by 0 bases, with 9 bases between them. Here the CDR3 reads CASSLVGPLNTEAFF. In nucleotides, the CDR3 is TGTGCCAGCAGCTTAGTGGGGCCGCTGAACACTGAAGCTTTCTTT.

Regarding this clone: The junction and the germline gene differ at one end; a read error may be behind it. The chain joins TRBV18 to TRBJ1-1; 7 bases are a match to TRBD1. In germline, CDR1 is KGHSH, CDR2 LQKENI. This CDR3 is built from 13 residues. CDR3 nucleotide sequence: TGTGCCAGCTCACAGGGACAGAACACTGAAGATTTCTTT. This encodes CASSQGQNTEDFF.

V usage is TRBV28 and J usage is TRBJ2-2; 7 bases are a match to TRBD2. Germline V CDR1 and CDR2: MDHEN, SYDVKM. This CDR3 comprises 15 residues. V was pared by 5 bases and J by 1 base, with 4 bases of the junction left unmatched. CDR3 loop: CASSTGGMNTGELFF. CDR3 in DNA: TGTGCCAGCAGTACCGGGGGGATGAACACCGGGGAGCTGTTTTTT.

The rearrangement links TRBV30 to TRBJ2-1, with unresolved D. The V end lost 3 bases, the J end lost 5 bases, and 5 bases lay between the germline ends. The CDR3 runs 11 residues. The germline gives CDR1 GTSNPN, CDR2 SVGIG (reference sequence). The CDR3 nucleotides are TGTGCCTGGAGGGGCGACAATGAGCAGTTCTTC. It yields the protein CAWRGDNEQFF.

J is TRBJ1-3 and V is TRBV6-1, with a tentative D call TRBD1 (5 bases). Trimming removed 4 bases at V and 1 base at J, with 8 bases between. Germline V gene data show CDR1 as MNHNS and CDR2 as SASEGT. This CDR3 comprises 14 residues. This CDR3 is CASSATASGNTIYF. Written as DNA, the CDR3 is TGTGCCAGCAGTGCGACAGCATCTGGAAACACCATATATTTT.

The V and J genes are TRBV5-4 and TRBJ2-1, with TRBD2 matching over 7 bases. This CDR3 contains 15 residues. Looked up from germline, CDR1 is SGHNT and CDR2 is YYREEE (reference sequence). V shed 5 bases and J 7 bases; nucleotides not matched to a gene: 12. The CDR3: CASSQKLATVNEQFF. The CDR3 nucleotides are TGTGCCAGCAGTCAAAAACTAGCGACAGTAAATGAGCAGTTCTTC.

The V and J genes are TRBV9 and TRBJ2-7, with 9 bases that match TRBD1. The CDR3 is 14 amino acids. The germline V gene encodes CDR1 SGDLS and CDR2 YYNGEE. The junction had 10 bases not matched to a gene; V was cut back by 3 bases and J by 9 bases. The CDR3: CASSAQQGANGQYF. The CDR3 nucleotides are TGTGCCAGCAGCGCCCAACAGGGGGCGAACGGGCAGTACTTC.

The CDR3 region has the DNA TGTGCCTGGAGTGTCGTGGGGCAGACTGCCTACGAGCAGTACTTC. Amino acids: CAWSVVGQTAYEQYF. This chain connects TRBV30 to TRBJ2-7; tentative D call: TRBD1 (5 bases). Trimming took 0 bases from V and 2 from J, leaving 14 bases between them. This CDR3 region has 15 residues. Germline assignment: CDR1 GTSNPN and CDR2 SVGIG (reference sequence).

The V call is TRBV30, the J call TRBJ2-1, with 10 bases identical to TRBD2. The germline V gene has CDR1 GTSNPN and CDR2 SVGIG (reference sequence). J was trimmed by 7 bases and V by 0 bases; bases with no gene match: 9. CDR3 length equals 16 residues. The CDR3 region is CAWSVWGAGGRNEQFF. The CDR3 region has the DNA TGTGCCTGGAGTGTCTGGGGAGCGGGGGGGCGGAATGAGCAGTTCTTC.

The genes are TRBV2 and TRBJ2-2, with a possible D match to TRBD1 (6 bases). Deletions cut 6 bases from V and 1 base from J, with 21 bases between. The CDR3 runs 18 residues. CDR1 SNHLY and CDR2 FYNNEI come from the germline V gene. CDR3 amino acids: CASRGDRTLRRNTGELFF. The CDR3 DNA reads TGTGCCAGCAGGGGTGACAGGACTCTCCGAAGGAACACCGGGGAGCTGTTTTTT.

The rearrangement joins TRBV5-1 to TRBJ1-1, with a weak D call TRBD1 (5 bases). This CDR3 contains 15 residues. From germline, CDR1 is SGHRS and CDR2 YFSETQ. V lost 4 bases and J lost 2, with 15 bases in between. CDR3 nucleotide sequence: TGCGCCAGCAGCGAAAGGGCAGGGCCTAACACTGAAGCTTTCTTT. Residues: CASSERAGPNTEAFF. Using reference TRBV5-1 and TRBJ1-1 for the parts outside the CDR3, the full variable domain is KAGVTQTPRYLIKTRGQQVTLSCSPISGHRSVSWYQQTPGQGLQFLFEYFSETQRNKGNFPGRFSGRQFSNSRSEMNVSTLELGDSALYLCASSERAGPNTEAFFGQGTRLTVV.

The chain combines TRBV27 with TRBJ1-2, with D uncertain. Deletions cut 3 bases from V and 0 bases from J, with 11 bases between. Germline assignment: CDR1 MNHEY and CDR2 SMNVEV (reference sequence). The CDR3 runs to 15 residues. CDR3 residues: CASSFRAGPNYGYTF. CDR3 DNA: TGTGCCAGCAGTTTCCGAGCCGGTCCTAACTATGGCTACACCTTC.

This chain joins TRBV15 and TRBJ2-5; 9 nucleotides align to TRBD2. Trimming at V came to 1 base and at J to 7 bases, leaving 10 bases not matched to a gene. Germline CDR1 LNHNV, CDR2 YYDKDF (reference sequence). This CDR3 spans 16 amino acids. CDR3 residues: CATSRGTSGSLGTQYF. CDR3 nucleotides: TGTGCCACCAGCAGAGGAACTAGCGGGTCATTGGGGACCCAGTACTTC.

The gene calls are TRBV19 and TRBJ1-5; no firm D call. Germline V gives CDR1 LNHDA, CDR2 SQIVND (reference sequence). Trimming stripped 4 bases from V and 4 bases from J, with 14 bases between. The CDR3 spans 15 residues. As DNA, the CDR3 is TGTGCCAGTAGTAGCTCCTCTACGGGGAATCAGCCCCAGCATTTT. Amino acid sequence: CASSSSSTGNQPQHF.